This T cell receptor beta chain came from a study of blood T cell repertoires in COVID-19. At the level of the study: Donors in the United States, Italy and Spain gave samples during acute or convalescent COVID-19. T cells, B-cell-depleted T cells, or PBMCs supplied cDNA or gDNA.

Original methodology: Estimation of nucleated cell counts was performed using reference gene primer amplification. The data were produced by immunoSEQ multiplex PCR, yet TCRdb's version contains in-frame clones alone and is incomplete. The DNA gave D and trimming, while V, J and clone size come from that table. The sample contains tens of thousands of clones, 60% to 75% of which appear only once. J gave up 4 bases and V 6 bases, and 10 bases lay outside the gene matches. Per germline, CDR1 LNHDA and CDR2 SQIVND (reference sequence). This CDR3 has 15 residues. The clonotype comes from a man aged 45-65 years with active or convalescent COVID-19. The chain links TRBV19 to TRBJ2-7; TRBD2 matches at 9 bases. Sequenced sample: peripheral blood. For the CDR3, the DNA is TGTGCCAGTAGCCCCACGGTAGCGGGGGAGTACGAGCAGTACTTC. Its translation is CASSPTVAGEYEQYF.